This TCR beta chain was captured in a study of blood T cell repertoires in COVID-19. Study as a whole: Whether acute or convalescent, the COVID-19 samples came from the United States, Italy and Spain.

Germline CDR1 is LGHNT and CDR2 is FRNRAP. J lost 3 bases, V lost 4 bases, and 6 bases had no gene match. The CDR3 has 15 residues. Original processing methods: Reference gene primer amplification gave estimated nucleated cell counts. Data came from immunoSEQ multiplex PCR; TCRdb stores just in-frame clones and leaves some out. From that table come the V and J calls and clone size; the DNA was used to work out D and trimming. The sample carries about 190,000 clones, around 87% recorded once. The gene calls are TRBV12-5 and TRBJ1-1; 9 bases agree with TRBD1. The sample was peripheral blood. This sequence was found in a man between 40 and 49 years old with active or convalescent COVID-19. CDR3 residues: CASGSDRGWYTEAFF. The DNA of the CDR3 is TGTGCTAGTGGTTCGGACAGGGGATGGTACACTGAAGCTTTCTTT.